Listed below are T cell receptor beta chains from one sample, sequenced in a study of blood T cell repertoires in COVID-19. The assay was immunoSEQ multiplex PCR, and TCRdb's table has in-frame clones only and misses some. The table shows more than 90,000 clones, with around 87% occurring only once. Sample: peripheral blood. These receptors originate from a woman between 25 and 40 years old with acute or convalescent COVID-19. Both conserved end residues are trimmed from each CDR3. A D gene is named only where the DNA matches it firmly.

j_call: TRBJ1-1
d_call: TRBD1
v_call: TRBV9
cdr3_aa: ASRLGTANTEAF

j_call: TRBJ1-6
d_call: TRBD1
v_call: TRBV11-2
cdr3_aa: ASSFGGQGLKALH

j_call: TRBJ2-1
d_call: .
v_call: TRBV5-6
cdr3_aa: ASSLVAGHSYNEQF

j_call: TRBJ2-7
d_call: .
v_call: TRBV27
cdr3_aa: ASSYRTAYEQY

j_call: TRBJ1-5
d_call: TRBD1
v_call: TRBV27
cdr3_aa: ATGTGGNFFGNQPQH

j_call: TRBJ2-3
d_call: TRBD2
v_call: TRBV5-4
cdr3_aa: ASSLAGGPDTQY

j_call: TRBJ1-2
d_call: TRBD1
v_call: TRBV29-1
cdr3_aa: SVGDRVGIYGYT

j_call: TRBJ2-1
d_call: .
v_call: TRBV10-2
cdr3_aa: AIQGWTYNEQF

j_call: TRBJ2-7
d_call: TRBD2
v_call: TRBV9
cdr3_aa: ASSVGTRDEQY

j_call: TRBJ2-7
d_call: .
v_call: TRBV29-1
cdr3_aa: SVPLGGPTYEQY

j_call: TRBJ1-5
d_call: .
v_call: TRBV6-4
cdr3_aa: ASSDRAGHGQPQH

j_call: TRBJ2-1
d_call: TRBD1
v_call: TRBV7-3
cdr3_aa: ASSPGSGGNEQF

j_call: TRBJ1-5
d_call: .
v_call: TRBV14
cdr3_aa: ASSQDQQGFRWWNQPQH

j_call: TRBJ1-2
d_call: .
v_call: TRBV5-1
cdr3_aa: ASSSTGTDYGYT

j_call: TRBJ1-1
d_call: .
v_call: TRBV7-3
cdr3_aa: ASSLMAGDTEAF

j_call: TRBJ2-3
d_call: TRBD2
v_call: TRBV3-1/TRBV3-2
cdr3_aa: ASSPFLNSGGSTDTQY

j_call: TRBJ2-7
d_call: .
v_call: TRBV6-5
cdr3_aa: ASRATRTAYEQY

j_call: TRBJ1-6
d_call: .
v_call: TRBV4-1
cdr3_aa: ASSQEQGRNSPLH

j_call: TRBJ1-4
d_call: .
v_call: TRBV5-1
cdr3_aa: ASSLAAGGEKLF

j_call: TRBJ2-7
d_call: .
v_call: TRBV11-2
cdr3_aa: ASSLFGGITYEQY